This T cell receptor (beta chain) originates from a study of T cell responses to AZD1222 COVID-19 vaccine. Repertoires were generated with immunoSEQ multiplex PCR, while TCRdb's copy carries only in-frame clones and drops some. The profile shows some 160,000 clones, roughly 93% of them singletons. Germline CDR1 and CDR2: LNHNV and YYDKDF (reference sequence). With V trimmed by 0 bases and J by 6 bases, 4 bases remained unmatched. This CDR3 region has 14 residues. This chain uses TRBV15 with TRBJ2-7; 8 nucleotides line up with TRBD2. Source: peripheral blood, taken on day 0 of AZD1222 vaccination. This clonotype originated in an adult in good health. CDR3 protein: CATSRDGLAGEQYF. Here the CDR3 DNA reads TGTGCCACCAGCAGAGATGGTCTAGCGGGCGAGCAGTACTTC.